This is a list of T cell receptor beta chains from one sample in a study of CD8 T cells in ankylosing spondylitis. From the 5' RACE reads, TCRdb called clonotypes with MiXCR, one entry per CDR3 protein. The sample lists 470,000 or so distinct CDR3 sequences, around 26% occurring once. Sequences were obtained from blood, either unsorted or a sorted T cell fraction (not recorded which). The receptors here all came from a male donor with ankylosing spondylitis. Both conserved end residues are part of each CDR3. The D gene is left open where the match is weak. Size values are once, few and many counts, or a class for expanded clones, and some rows have none.

>TRBV20-1|many|.|TRBJ1-5
CSASAPGVDQPQHF
TGCAGTGCTAGCGCCCCGGGAGTAGATCAGCCCCAGCATTTT
>TRBV5-7|many|TRBD1|TRBJ2-6
CASSLGQVLSSGANVLTF
TGTGCCAGCAGCCTTGGACAGGTTCTCTCCTCTGGGGCCAACGTCCTGACTTTC
>TRBV7-2|few|.|TRBJ2-7
CASSLNFVKWKYF
TGTGCCAGCAGCTTAAATTTTGTGAAGTGGAAGTACTTC
>TRBV3-1|few|.|TRBJ2-7
CASSQEGGSYEQYF
TGTGCCAGCAGCCAAGAGGGGGGCTCCTACGAGCAGTACTTC
>TRBV20-1|few|.|TRBJ2-1
CSARLSPYNEQFF
TGCAGTGCTAGACTCTCCCCCTACAATGAGCAGTTCTTC
>TRBV20-1|few|.|TRBJ2-7
CSASDHPPYEQYF
TGCAGTGCTAGCGACCACCCACCCTACGAGCAGTACTTC
>TRBV20-1|once|.|TRBJ1-5
CSAQRDAGGNQPQHF
TGCAGTGCTCAACGGGACGCCGGCGGCAATCAGCCCCAGCATTTT
>TRBV12-3/TRBV12-4|.|.|TRBJ1-5
CASSSGRDNQPQHF
TGTGCCAGCAGTTCGGGCAGGGACAATCAGCCCCAGCATTTT
>TRBV7-8|.|.|TRBJ1-4
CASSVHRRPGTPNEKLFF
TGTGCCAGCAGCGTCCACCGTCGACCCGGGACACCTAATGAAAAACTGTTTTTT
>TRBV6-5|few|.|TRBJ1-1
CASSYSSRGGTEAFF
TGTGCCAGCAGTTACTCGTCCCGTGGGGGCACTGAAGCTTTCTTT
>TRBV3-1|.|.|TRBJ2-7
CASSPRLEIIYEQYF
TGTGCCAGCAGCCCCCGTCTGGAGATCATCTACGAGCAGTACTTC
>TRBV29-1|few|.|TRBJ1-4
CSANLGTNEKLFF
TGCAGCGCTAACCTCGGAACTAATGAAAAACTGTTTTTT
>TRBV5-1|many|.|TRBJ2-2
CASNDGTNTGELFF
TGCGCCAGCAACGACGGGACGAACACCGGGGAGCTGTTTTTT
>TRBV20-1|few|.|TRBJ1-2
CSARTEKDYGYTF
TGCAGTGCCAGGACAGAGAAAGACTATGGCTACACCTTC
>TRBV12-3/TRBV12-4|.|.|TRBJ2-2
CASSLRGTGVGGELFF
TGTGCCAGCAGTTTGCGGGGGACAGGTGTAGGCGGGGAGCTGTTTTTT
>TRBV6-6|.|.|TRBJ1-1
CASSYSRGEAFF
TGTGCCAGCAGTTACTCGAGGGGTGAAGCTTTCTTT
>TRBV20-1|.|TRBD2|TRBJ2-1
CSARKGLDHEQFF
TGCAGTGCTCGAAAAGGACTAGACCATGAGCAGTTCTTC
>TRBV15|few|.|TRBJ1-1
CATRTGPVRGAFF
TGTGCCACCCGCACAGGCCCGGTCAGGGGAGCTTTCTTT
>TRBV3-1|few|.|TRBJ1-2
CASSPNGRSGYTF
TGTGCCAGCAGCCCAAATGGTAGAAGTGGCTACACCTTC
>TRBV7-2|few|TRBD1|TRBJ1-4
CASSASGTVAEKLFF
TGTGCCAGCAGCGCGTCCGGGACAGTAGCTGAAAAACTGTTTTTT
>TRBV10-3|.|.|TRBJ2-5
CAISEIGGETQYF
TGTGCCATCAGTGAGATAGGCGGTGAGACCCAGTACTTC
>TRBV3-1|few|.|TRBJ2-7
CASSQDLSSYEQYF
TGTGCCAGCAGCCAAGATTTAAGCTCCTACGAGCAGTACTTC
>TRBV20-1|.|.|TRBJ2-2
CSAPIGGGELFF
TGCAGTGCTCCCATTGGCGGCGGGGAGCTGTTTTTT
>TRBV10-2|few|TRBD2|TRBJ2-1
CASKLAGISYNEQFF
TGCGCCAGCAAACTAGCGGGAATCTCCTACAATGAGCAGTTCTTC
>TRBV10-3|.|TRBD1|TRBJ2-7
CAINPDRSYEQYF
TGTGCCATCAACCCGGACAGGTCCTACGAGCAGTACTTC
>TRBV4-2|.|TRBD2|TRBJ2-3
CASSQQLAGGQTSTDTQYF
TGTGCCAGCAGCCAACAACTAGCGGGAGGGCAAACCAGCACAGATACGCAGTATTTT
>TRBV4-2|.|TRBD1|TRBJ1-2
CASSHLGQGGIPDGYTF
TGTGCCAGCAGCCACCTAGGACAGGGAGGGATCCCAGATGGCTACACCTTC
>TRBV11-2|.|TRBD2|TRBJ2-1
CASSPGLAGTSYNEQFF
TGTGCCAGCAGCCCCGGACTAGCGGGAACCTCCTACAATGAGCAGTTCTTC
>TRBV5-1|few|.|TRBJ2-7
CASSSKPYEQYF
TGCGCCAGCAGCTCAAAACCCTACGAGCAGTACTTC
>TRBV3-1|.|TRBD2|TRBJ2-5
CASTPRGVSETQYF
TGTGCCAGCACCCCCCGGGGGGTGTCAGAGACCCAGTACTTC
>TRBV20-1|.|TRBD1|TRBJ2-7
CSATKTGGFPYEQYF
TGCAGTGCTACCAAGACAGGGGGCTTTCCCTACGAGCAGTACTTC
>TRBV29-1|few|.|TRBJ1-2
CSVDLVQGQGYTF
TGCAGCGTTGATCTTGTACAGGGCCAAGGCTACACCTTC
>TRBV6-2/TRBV6-3|.|.|TRBJ1-5
CASGRGGQGNQPQHF
TGTGCCAGCGGACGGGGCGGGCAGGGCAATCAGCCCCAGCATTTT
>TRBV24-1|.|.|TRBJ1-1
CATSGEGVNTEAFF
TGTGCCACCAGTGGTGAAGGGGTGAACACTGAAGCTTTCTTT
>TRBV29-1|few|.|TRBJ2-3
CSVSPDTQYF
TGCAGCGTTTCCCCAGATACGCAGTATTTT
>TRBV7-9|few|TRBD2|TRBJ2-5
CASSLARLASQETQYF
TGTGCCAGCAGCTTAGCGCGACTAGCGTCCCAAGAGACCCAGTACTTC
>TRBV5-1|.|.|TRBJ2-7
CASSFGREPEREQYF
TGCGCCAGCAGCTTCGGACGAGAACCGGAGCGGGAGCAGTACTTC
>TRBV5-1|.|.|TRBJ2-6
CASSSILAHYSGANVLTF
TGCGCCAGCAGTTCAATCCTGGCACATTACTCTGGGGCCAACGTCCTGACTTTC
>TRBV20-1|.|.|TRBJ2-5
CSAGLSMGETQYF
TGCAGTGCCGGCTTGAGTATGGGAGAGACCCAGTACTTC
>TRBV12-3/TRBV12-4|.|.|TRBJ1-4
CASSLALQGTNEKLFF
TGTGCCAGCAGTTTAGCTCTACAGGGAACTAATGAAAAACTGTTTTTT
>TRBV10-3|many|TRBD1|TRBJ2-7
CAISEPDRGHYEQYF
TGTGCCATCAGTGAACCGGACAGGGGACACTACGAGCAGTACTTC
>TRBV20-1|.|.|TRBJ1-1
CSARSSDPDTEAFF
TGCAGTGCTAGATCCTCGGACCCAGACACTGAAGCTTTCTTT
>TRBV3-1|many|TRBD2|TRBJ2-1
CASSLRVNGRRKNEQFF
TGTGCCAGCAGCCTTCGTGTCAACGGGAGGAGGAAAAATGAGCAGTTCTTC
>TRBV7-9|few|.|TRBJ1-5
CASRLGNQPQHF
TGTGCCAGCAGGCTTGGCAATCAGCCCCAGCATTTT
>TRBV7-8|.|TRBD2|TRBJ2-2
CASSLATSVNTGELFF
TGTGCCAGCAGCTTAGCGACTAGCGTGAACACCGGGGAGCTGTTTTTT
>TRBV7-2|.|TRBD1|TRBJ1-5
CASSLTFRQGSNQPQHF
TGTGCCAGCAGCTTAACCTTTCGACAGGGGAGCAATCAGCCCCAGCATTTT
>TRBV20-1|.|TRBD2|TRBJ2-7
CSARKLAGEQYF
TGCAGTGCTAGAAAACTAGCGGGAGAGCAGTACTTC
>TRBV5-1|.|TRBD1|TRBJ2-3
CASIQGDTDTQYF
TGCGCCAGCATACAGGGGGACACAGATACGCAGTATTTT
>TRBV5-1|.|TRBD1|TRBJ1-2
CASSQGTGVYYGYTF
TGCGCCAGCAGCCAAGGGACAGGGGTATACTATGGCTACACCTTC
>TRBV10-3|.|TRBD2|TRBJ2-7
CAISERAGTYEQYF
TGTGCCATCAGTGAAAGAGCGGGAACCTACGAGCAGTACTTC
>TRBV4-2|.|.|TRBJ2-2
CASSRGTANTGELFF
TGTGCCAGCAGCCGCGGGACGGCGAACACCGGGGAGCTGTTTTTT
>TRBV30|.|.|TRBJ1-5
CAWRGRGSNQPQHF
TGTGCCTGGAGAGGAAGGGGAAGCAATCAGCCCCAGCATTTT
>TRBV5-1|few|.|TRBJ1-6
CASSRVGGNSPLHF
TGCGCCAGCAGCCGCGTCGGGGGGAATTCACCCCTCCACTTT
>TRBV4-1|.|.|TRBJ1-2
CASSQVRGGYYGYTF
TGCGCCAGCAGCCAAGTCCGGGGGGGGTACTATGGCTACACCTTC